This T cell receptor (beta chain) was found in a study of blood T cell repertoires in COVID-19. Losses at the gene ends were 1 base for V and 4 bases for J; bases not matched to a gene: 5. CDR1 and CDR2 (germline): SGHRS, YFSETQ. The CDR3 sequence is 16 residues long. Libraries were prepared by immunoSEQ multiplex PCR; TCRdb keeps only in-frame clonotypes and omits some of them. The repertoire holds 150,000 or so clones, with around 89% as singletons. The rearrangement uses TRBV5-1 and TRBJ2-2; TRBD2 matches 9 bases. This clonotype was sampled from a woman aged 50 to 60 who had recovered from COVID-19. The sequencing input was PBMCs or T cells enriched from blood (not recorded which). The CDR3 spells CASSLRLAGSTGELFF. DNA of the CDR3: TGCGCCAGCAGCTTGAGGCTAGCGGGGAGCACCGGGGAGCTGTTTTTT. The whole variable domain, remainder taken from reference TRBV5-1 and TRBJ2-2, is KAGVTQTPRYLIKTRGQQVTLSCSPISGHRSVSWYQQTPGQGLQFLFEYFSETQRNKGNFPGRFSGRQFSNSRSEMNVSTLELGDSALYLCASSLRLAGSTGELFFGEGSRLTVL.